The rows below give T cell receptor beta chains drawn from one sample of a study of cytomegalovirus exposure and HLA in healthy donors. The method was immunoSEQ multiplex PCR; TCRdb's version includes in-frame clones alone and lacks a portion of them. Of 110,000 to 150,000 clones listed, about 80% are singletons. Material for sequencing was PBMCs. These receptors were obtained from a man aged 35 to 55 in good health and CMV-seropositive. Each CDR3 is given with its conserved first and last residue. D genes are given only for firm matches. Some rows mark clone size as missing; the rest say once, few, many or name a class of expanded clone.

len	abundance	v_gene	d_gene	j_gene	CDR3nt	CDR3aa
15	NA	TRBV2	TRBD1	TRBJ1-5	TGTGCCAGCAGTGGGGACAGGACTAGCAATCAGCCCCAGCATTTT	CASSGDRTSNQPQHF
13	NA	TRBV6-6	NA	TRBJ1-1	TGTGCCAGCAGTTACTCGGGTCGGGCTGAAGCTTTCTTT	CASSYSGRAEAFF
12	NA	TRBV11-3	NA	TRBJ1-1	TGTGCCAGCAGCTTTAGTGGCACTGAAGCTTTCTTT	CASSFSGTEAFF
14	NA	TRBV4-1	NA	TRBJ1-2	TGCGCCAGCAGCCAAGATTTGGGGGGGAGAGGCTACACCTTC	CASSQDLGGRGYTF
14	NA	TRBV29-1	TRBD1	TRBJ1-1	TGCAGCGTTGTACAGGGGGATATGAACACTGAAGCTTTCTTT	CSVVQGDMNTEAFF
15	NA	TRBV25-1	NA	TRBJ1-1	TGTGCCAGCAGTGAACCGCTGGGGGGGAACACTGAAGCTTTCTTT	CASSEPLGGNTEAFF
12	NA	TRBV15	NA	TRBJ1-2	TGTGCCACCAGCAGAAGGACAGATGGCTACACCTTC	CATSRRTDGYTF
14	few	TRBV9	NA	TRBJ1-1	TGTGCCAGCAGCGGAGCGGGGCCTAGGGCTGAAGCTTTCTTT	CASSGAGPRAEAFF
14	NA	TRBV6-1	NA	TRBJ1-2	TGTGCCAGCAGTCCGTACAGGGTTGGCTATGGCTACACCTTC	CASSPYRVGYGYTF
14	NA	TRBV6-6	TRBD1	TRBJ1-5	TGTGCCAGCAGTGGGACAGACGAATATCAGCCCCAGCATTTT	CASSGTDEYQPQHF
14	NA	TRBV7-8	NA	TRBJ2-1	TGTGCCAGCAGCTTAGCGTCTACTTACAATGAGCAGTTCTTC	CASSLASTYNEQFF
15	NA	TRBV11-3	TRBD1	TRBJ2-5	TGTGCCAGCAGCTCGGGGACAGGGCTGGGGGAGACCCAGTACTTC	CASSSGTGLGETQYF
16	NA	TRBV27	NA	TRBJ2-2	TGTGCCAGCAGTCTAGACCAGCGAGGCCCTGGCGGGGAGCTGTTTTTT	CASSLDQRGPGGELFF
18	few	TRBV4-1	NA	TRBJ2-2	TGCGCCAGCAGCCAAGAAAAGGGGCGCTTCGCGAACACCGGGGAGCTGTTTTTT	CASSQEKGRFANTGELFF
16	few	TRBV7-9	NA	TRBJ1-4	TGTGCCAGCAGCTCCAACCGACACCCAACTAATGAAAAACTGTTTTTT	CASSSNRHPTNEKLFF
14	NA	TRBV7-9	TRBD1	TRBJ2-3	TGTGCCAGCAGCCCCCGGACAGGGGAGGATACGCAGTATTTT	CASSPRTGEDTQYF
16	NA	TRBV4-3	TRBD2	TRBJ2-1	TGCGCCAGCAGCCAGGACCGCGGGGGCTCCTACAATGAGCAGTTCTTC	CASSQDRGGSYNEQFF
12	NA	TRBV27	NA	TRBJ1-1	TGTGCCAGCGGAACAGGGTGGACTGAAGCTTTCTTT	CASGTGWTEAFF
17	NA	TRBV27	TRBD2	TRBJ2-5	TGTGCCAGCAGTTTAGGGGTAGCGGGGGGATGGCAAGAGACCCAGTACTTC	CASSLGVAGGWQETQYF
18	NA	TRBV11-2	TRBD2	TRBJ2-2	TGTGCCAGCAGCTTAAGAGGGACTAGCGGGGGGGCCGGCGGGGAGCTGTTTTTT	CASSLRGTSGGAGGELFF
17	NA	TRBV9	NA	TRBJ2-6	TGTGCCAGCAGCCCCGTTGGAGTTCGCTCTGGGGCCAACGTCCTGACTTTC	CASSPVGVRSGANVLTF
12	once	TRBV6-5	NA	TRBJ1-1	TGTGCCAGCAGTTACTCCCTCACTGAAGCTTTCTTT	CASSYSLTEAFF
15	NA	TRBV6-1	TRBD1	TRBJ1-5	TGTGCCAGCGGAGGGGACAGGGCTGGCAATCAGCCCCAGCATTTT	CASGGDRAGNQPQHF
16	NA	TRBV6-5	TRBD2	TRBJ2-1	TGTGCCAGCAGTTCGAGCGGGAAAGGCTCCTACAATGAGCAGTTCTTC	CASSSSGKGSYNEQFF
13	NA	TRBV6-1	NA	TRBJ1-5	TGTGCCAGCAGATTGTATAGCAATCAGCCCCAGCATTTT	CASRLYSNQPQHF
17	NA	TRBV15	TRBD2	TRBJ2-1	TGTGCCACCAGCAGCCACCCCGGGACTAGCGGGAACAATGAGCAGTTCTTC	CATSSHPGTSGNNEQFF
15	once	TRBV11-2	TRBD1	TRBJ1-2	TGTGCCAGCAGCCCGACAGGGCGCGGAGACTATGGCTACACCTTC	CASSPTGRGDYGYTF
16	NA	TRBV10-2	NA	TRBJ1-5	TGCGCCAGCAGTGAGTCGGCAGTCTTAAGCAATCAGCCCCAGCATTTT	CASSESAVLSNQPQHF
19	NA	TRBV11-2	TRBD1	TRBJ2-3	TGTGCCAGCAGCCCGTCGGAGAGGGGGCCCTCTAAATTCACAGATACGCAGTATTTT	CASSPSERGPSKFTDTQYF
16	NA	TRBV12-1	NA	TRBJ2-5	TGTGCCAGCAGCACCCTTGTTATTCGGACAGAGCGGACCCAGTACTTC	CASSTLVIRTERTQYF
15	once	TRBV4-3	NA	TRBJ1-2	TGCGCCAGCAGCCAAATAGCGCAGGCAAACTATGGCTACACCTTC	CASSQIAQANYGYTF
14	NA	TRBV7-2	NA	TRBJ2-7	TGTGCCAGCAGCTTCCCTCGACAGTCCTACGAGCAGTACTTC	CASSFPRQSYEQYF
18	NA	TRBV2	TRBD2	TRBJ2-5	TGTGCCAGCAGGACCAGGCCGACTAGCGGGGGACTCCAAGAGACCCAGTACTTC	CASRTRPTSGGLQETQYF
16	NA	TRBV11-2	NA	TRBJ2-3	TGTGCCAGCAGCTCGTGGGGCGGCCTCAGCACAGATACGCAGTATTTT	CASSSWGGLSTDTQYF
14	NA	TRBV6-5	NA	TRBJ1-2	TGTGCCAGCAGTTACACCCGACAGGCCTATGGCTACACCTTC	CASSYTRQAYGYTF
14	NA	TRBV6-5	TRBD1	TRBJ2-7	TGTGCCAGCAGTCTTTCGGGACAGGGTGTCGAGCAGTACTTC	CASSLSGQGVEQYF
15	NA	TRBV9	TRBD1	TRBJ1-6	TGTGCCAGCAGCGCCGAGGACAGGGGTGGTTCACCCCTCCACTTT	CASSAEDRGGSPLHF
13	NA	TRBV18	NA	TRBJ1-5	TGTGCCAGCTCACCCTATCCCGATCAGCCCCAGCATTTT	CASSPYPDQPQHF
14	NA	TRBV5-1	NA	TRBJ1-6	TGCGCCACCCGAACAGGGACCAATAATTCACCCCTCCACTTT	CATRTGTNNSPLHF
15	NA	TRBV7-9	NA	TRBJ2-6	TGTGCCAGCAGCTTAGCGTACTCTGGGGCCAACGTCCTGACTTTC	CASSLAYSGANVLTF
13	NA	TRBV29-1	NA	TRBJ1-1	TGCAGCGTGAGAAGAACGGTGAACACTGAAGCTTTCTTT	CSVRRTVNTEAFF